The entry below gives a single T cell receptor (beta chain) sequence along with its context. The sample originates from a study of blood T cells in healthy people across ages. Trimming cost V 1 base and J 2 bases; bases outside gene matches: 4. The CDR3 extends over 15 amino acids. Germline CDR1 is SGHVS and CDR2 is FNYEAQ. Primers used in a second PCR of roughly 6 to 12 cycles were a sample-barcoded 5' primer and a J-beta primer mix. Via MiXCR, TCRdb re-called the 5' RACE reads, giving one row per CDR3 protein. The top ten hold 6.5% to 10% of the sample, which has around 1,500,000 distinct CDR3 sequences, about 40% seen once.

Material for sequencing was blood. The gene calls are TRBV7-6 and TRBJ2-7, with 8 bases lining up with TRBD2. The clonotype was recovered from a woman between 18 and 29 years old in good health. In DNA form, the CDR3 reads TGTGCCAGCAGCTTAGGACTAGCGACAACCTACGAGCAGTACTTC. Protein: CASSLGLATTYEQYF.